This entry lists 12 T cell receptor beta chains sequenced from one sample in a study of blood T cell repertoires in COVID-19. Profiled with immunoSEQ multiplex PCR; TCRdb holds only in-frame clones, not every one. The sample holds fewer than 150,000 clones, 84% seen once. The specimen sequenced was peripheral blood. The receptors shown here come from a human donor in a cohort sampled during active COVID-19.

The J gene is TRBJ2-3, the V gene TRBV27, with D tentatively TRBD2 (7 bases). Trimming pared 8 bases from V and 1 base from J, leaving 19 bases between. CDR1 is MNHEY, CDR2 SMNVEV, per germline (reference sequence). CDR3 length: 16 residues. The CDR3 spells CASAPLGGPRTDTQYF. CDR3 in DNA: TGTGCCAGCGCTCCCTTGGGGGGGCCTCGCACAGATACGCAGTATTTT.

This chain uses TRBV7-9 with TRBJ1-3, with D tentatively TRBD1 (5 bases). Germline V CDR1 and CDR2: SEHNR, FQNEAQ (reference sequence). The CDR3 loop spans 14 amino acids. Trimming cost V 2 bases and J 4 bases, with 9 bases left between them. CDR3 amino acids: CASSLQGAGNTIYF. The CDR3 DNA is TGTGCCAGCAGCTTACAAGGGGCCGGAAACACCATATATTTT.

This clone was counted at least ten times. This chain links TRBV30 with TRBJ2-1, with a tentative D call TRBD2 (6 bases). V lost 4 bases and J lost 5, with 24 bases in between. This CDR3 has 17 residues. From germline, CDR1 is GTSNPN and CDR2 SVGIG (reference sequence). The CDR3, as DNA: TGTGCCTGGACCCTAAGGCCGTCGGGGCGGAGGGACAATGAGCAGTTCTTC. This codes for CAWTLRPSGRRDNEQFF. Full variable domain (rest looked up from reference TRBV30 and TRBJ2-1): SQTIHQWPATLVQPVGSPLSLECTVEGTSNPNLYWYRQAAGRGLQLLFYSVGIGQISSEVPQNLSASRPQDRQFILSSKKLLLSDSGFYLCAWTLRPSGRRDNEQFFGPGTRLTVL.

The chain couples TRBV10-3 to TRBJ2-3, with 13 bases aligning to TRBD2. There are 18 residues in the CDR3. The J segment lost 5 bases and the V segment lost 6 bases, leaving 14 bases of the junction unmatched. Germline assignment: CDR1 ENHRY and CDR2 SYGVKD. The CDR3 sequence is CAISDGLAGDAGGDTQYF. The CDR3 nucleotides read TGTGCCATCAGCGACGGACTAGCGGGGGACGCAGGAGGAGATACGCAGTATTTT.

This CDR3 reads CAWSFTGDTEAFF. The CDR3 nucleotides read TGTGCCTGGAGTTTTACAGGGGACACTGAAGCTTTCTTT. The chain combines TRBV30 with TRBJ1-1; 7 bases match TRBD1. J lost 3 bases, V lost 2 bases, and 3 bases had no gene match. From germline, CDR1 is GTSNPN and CDR2 SVGIG (reference sequence). The CDR3 runs 13 residues.

This clone was observed a single time. The chain carries TRBV5-6 and TRBJ2-3, with 11 bases fitting TRBD2. Germline V lookup: CDR1 SGHDT, CDR2 YYEEEE. The CDR3 is made up of 17 amino acids. The junction had 18 bases not matched to a gene; V was cut back by 8 bases and J by 7 bases. The CDR3 region is CASNNLAGGRSSNTQYF. The DNA of the CDR3 is TGTGCCAGTAACAACCTAGCGGGGGGCCGGTCGTCAAATACGCAGTATTTT.

The chain combines TRBV5-1 with TRBJ2-7; 9 bases align to TRBD1. The V and J ends lost 0 bases and 2 bases, in that order; junction bases with no gene match: 9. The germline CDR1 and CDR2 sequences are SGHRS and YFSETQ. The CDR3 runs to 17 residues. The DNA for the CDR3 is TGCGCCAGCAGCTTGGCCCCTGGGACAGGGATTGCCTACGAGCAGTACTTC. The encoded protein is CASSLAPGTGIAYEQYF.

V and J are TRBV7-9 and TRBJ1-2; tentative D call: TRBD1 (6 bases). CDR1 SEHNR and CDR2 FQNEAQ come from the germline V gene (reference sequence). The V and J ends lost 4 bases and 0 bases respectively, with 9 bases between them. CDR3 size: 14 residues. The CDR3 DNA is TGTGCCAGCAGCTCAGGGGAAACTAACTATGGCTACACCTTC. It is translated as CASSSGETNYGYTF.

This chain connects TRBV7-9 to TRBJ1-1, with 8 nucleotides matching TRBD1. The CDR3 spans 14 residues. The junction had 6 bases not matched to a gene; V was cut back by 5 bases and J by 4 bases. Germline V gives CDR1 SEHNR, CDR2 FQNEAQ (reference sequence). The CDR3 DNA is TGTGCCAGCAGCGTCACAGGGGGGGGCACTGAAGCTTTCTTT. It specifies CASSVTGGGTEAFF.

The chain joins TRBV15 to TRBJ2-7, with 11 bases lining up with TRBD2. The CDR3 covers 17 residues. Per germline, CDR1 LNHNV and CDR2 YYDKDF (reference sequence). V lost 1 base and J lost 1; bases outside the gene matches: 6. The CDR3 region is CATSRGLRTSGSYEQYF. CDR3 nucleotides: TGTGCCACCAGCAGAGGCCTCCGGACTAGCGGGTCCTACGAGCAGTACTTC.

This clone was counted at least ten times. This chain connects TRBV7-8 to TRBJ2-7; perhaps TRBD1 as D (6 bases). Germline V gene data show CDR1 as SGHVS and CDR2 as FQNEAQ. The CDR3 contains 17 residues. Trimming took off 1 base at V and 0 bases at J, with 16 bases between the two ends. CDR3 sequence: CASSLGKWGPSSYEQYF. For the CDR3, the DNA is TGTGCCAGCAGCTTAGGCAAATGGGGGCCGAGCTCCTACGAGCAGTACTTC.

This clone has a handful of counts. The chain joins TRBV4-1 to TRBJ1-6, with D perhaps matching TRBD1 (6 bases). The CDR3 is 15 residues long. The germline V gene encodes CDR1 MGHRA and CDR2 YSYEKL. V lost 0 bases to trimming and J lost 9 bases, with 12 bases between them. CDR3 in DNA: TGCGCCAGCAGCCAAGAAGTGGGGGGGGCTTCACCCCTCCACTTT. Amino acids: CASSQEVGGASPLHF.